The entry below gives a single TCR beta chain sequence along with its context. The data were produced by immunoSEQ multiplex PCR, yet TCRdb's version contains in-frame clones alone and is incomplete. The table shows some 49,000 clones, with nearly 90% occurring only once. This entry comes from a study of T cell changes during pregnancy in multiple sclerosis. The source is a female donor in good health, enrolled as a control in a pregnancy study. The material sequenced was peripheral blood, taken after pregnancy.

CDR3 region: CASSLAPSQPQHF. DNA for the CDR3: TGTGCCAGCAGCTTAGCCCCCAGTCAGCCCCAGCATTTT. This chain connects TRBV7-9 to TRBJ1-5; D call uncertain. This CDR3 is built from 13 residues. The V end lost 0 bases, the J end lost 6 bases, and 6 bases lay between the germline ends. Germline V lookup: CDR1 SEHNR, CDR2 FQNEAQ (reference sequence).